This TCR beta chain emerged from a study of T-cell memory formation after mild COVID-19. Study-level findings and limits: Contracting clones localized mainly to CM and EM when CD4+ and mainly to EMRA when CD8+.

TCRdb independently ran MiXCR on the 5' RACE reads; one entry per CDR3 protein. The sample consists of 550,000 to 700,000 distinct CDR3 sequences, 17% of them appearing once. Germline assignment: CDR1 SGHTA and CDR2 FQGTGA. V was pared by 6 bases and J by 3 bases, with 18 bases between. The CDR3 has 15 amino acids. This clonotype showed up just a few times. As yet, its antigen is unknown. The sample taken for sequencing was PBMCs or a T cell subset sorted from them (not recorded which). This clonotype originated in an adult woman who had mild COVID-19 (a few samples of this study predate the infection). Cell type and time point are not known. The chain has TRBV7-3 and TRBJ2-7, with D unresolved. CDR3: CASSPDATGGYEQYF. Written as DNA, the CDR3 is TGTGCCAGCAGTCCGGACGCTACTGGTGGCTACGAGCAGTACTTC.